This T cell receptor beta chain came from a study of T cells in Graves' hyperthyroidism and ophthalmopathy. Diagnostic decisions used clinical symptoms, serum thyroxine and TRAb, thyroid ultrasound and orbital computed tomography. Amplified TCR beta CDR3 regions derived from RNA transcripts. First-round RT-PCR targeting the TCR CDR3 was performed with the HTBI primer set. In TCRdb, the multiplex PCR reads were re-called with MiXCR into one record per CDR3 protein. Among about 420,000 distinct CDR3 sequences, around 16% were seen once, and the ten largest hold less than 15%. This clonotype was recorded many times. The V gene's germline CDR1 is MNHEY and CDR2 SVGEGT. The CDR3 consists of 20 residues. V gave up 0 bases and J gave up 0 bases, with 21 bases separating them.

The TCR sequence derives from a woman in her late teens or twenties with Graves' hyperthyroidism. Sequencing was performed on blood. The chain couples TRBV6-2 or TRBV6-3 to TRBJ2-1; maybe TRBD1 (7 bases). CDR3 loop: CASSYSASGGATSSYNEQFF. DNA for the CDR3: TGTGCCAGCAGTTACTCGGCGTCAGGGGGTGCGACTAGCTCCTACAATGAGCAGTTCTTC.